This TCR beta chain was found in a study of CD8 T cells in Susac syndrome. Reverse transcription used about 0.45 to 1 ug RNA and random hexamers. Amplification of TCR beta CDR3 across 54 Vbeta and 13 Jbeta was performed with immunoSEQ multiplex PCR. TCRdb reanalysed the immunoSEQ multiplex PCR reads using MiXCR and keeps one entry per CDR3 protein. The repertoire holds some 170,000 distinct CDR3 sequences, with roughly 94% as singletons. Trimming took 1 base from V and 9 from J, leaving 12 bases between them. The CDR3 runs 14 residues. Germline CDR1 reads SGHDN; CDR2 reads FVKESK. The rearrangement links TRBV14 to TRBJ2-2; weak D call: TRBD1 (5 bases). The clonotype was recovered from a human donor in good health. Sequencing used CD4+ T cells from PBMCs. The CDR3 protein is CASSQGHQGRELFF. CDR3 nucleotide sequence: TGTGCCAGCAGCCAAGGACACCAGGGCCGGGAGCTGTTTTTT.